A selection of T cell receptor beta chains follows, all from one sample in a study of OX40 agonist ivuxolimab in advanced cancers. Measured with immunoSEQ multiplex PCR; TCRdb has only the in-frame clones, and not every one. Seen here are approximately 10,000 clones, 80% to 90% observed once, and the top ten hold around 13%. The sample consisted of CD4+ or CD8+ T cells sorted from blood, taken in a trial of the OX40 agonist ivuxolimab. The source is an adult with an advanced solid tumor such as melanoma, head and neck, liver or kidney cancer. CDR3s include the opening cysteine and the closing phenylalanine or tryptophan. The order of the fields is J gene, D gene, clone size, V gene, CDR3 protein, CDR3 DNA. The D gene is left open where the match is weak. Size is omitted from some rows. Given values are once, few, many or a class for expanded clones.

>TRBJ2-1|-|-|TRBV5-1
CASSLLGYNEQFF
TGCGCCAGCAGCTTGCTAGGGTACAATGAGCAGTTCTTC
>TRBJ2-7|TRBD2|-|TRBV6-1
CASSESTGGHSYEQYF
TGTGCCAGCAGTGAGTCGACGGGGGGGCACTCCTACGAGCAGTACTTC
>TRBJ1-2|TRBD1|-|TRBV6-5
CASSLQGGSLWGYTF
TGTGCCAGCAGCCTCCAGGGGGGCTCCCTTTGGGGCTACACCTTC
>TRBJ1-1|-|-|TRBV6-5
CASSYMPQTNTEAFF
TGTGCCAGCAGTTACATGCCACAGACGAACACTGAAGCTTTCTTT
>TRBJ2-7|-|-|TRBV10-2
CASSESTPYEQYF
TGCGCCAGCAGTGAGTCCACCCCCTACGAGCAGTACTTC
>TRBJ1-1|TRBD1|once|TRBV19
CASSIEGAVTEAFF
TGTGCCAGTAGTATCGAGGGGGCGGTCACTGAAGCTTTCTTT
>TRBJ1-1|-|once|TRBV7-9
CASSLTAVGQMNTEAFF
TGTGCCAGCAGCTTAACGGCGGTAGGGCAGATGAACACTGAAGCTTTCTTT
>TRBJ1-5|-|-|TRBV19
CASSPAGGHNQPQHF
TGTGCCAGTAGTCCGGCCGGTGGGCACAATCAGCCCCAGCATTTT
>TRBJ2-7|TRBD2|-|TRBV7-9
CASSKLAGVSFSSEEQYF
TGTGCCAGCAGCAAACTAGCGGGGGTCAGTTTTAGTTCCGAAGAGCAGTACTTC
>TRBJ1-5|TRBD1|-|TRBV15
CATATQGASNQPQHF
TGTGCCACCGCCACACAGGGGGCAAGCAATCAGCCCCAGCATTTT
>TRBJ2-7|-|-|TRBV2
CASSDSRSYEQYF
TGTGCCAGCAGTGATTCCAGAAGCTACGAGCAGTACTTC
>TRBJ2-7|TRBD1|-|TRBV27
CASSGQGGGEQYF
TGTGCCAGCAGCGGACAGGGCGGCGGCGAGCAGTACTTC
>TRBJ1-4|-|-|TRBV2
CASTEWAGDNEKLFF
TGTGCCAGCACCGAATGGGCAGGTGATAATGAAAAACTGTTTTTT
>TRBJ1-2|-|-|TRBV6-1
CASSEMAGTPDYGYTF
TGTGCCAGCAGTGAAATGGCCGGGACACCAGACTATGGCTACACCTTC
>TRBJ2-5|TRBD2|-|TRBV7-9
CASSRTSGETQYF
TGTGCCAGCAGCCGAACTAGCGGGGAGACCCAGTACTTC
>TRBJ2-7|-|-|TRBV5-8
CASSLDDGESYEQYF
TGTGCCAGCAGCTTGGATGACGGGGAATCCTACGAGCAGTACTTC
>TRBJ1-1|-|-|TRBV4-1
CASSQDLGSMNTEAFF
TGCGCCAGCAGCCAAGATCTAGGCAGCATGAACACTGAAGCTTTCTTT
>TRBJ2-7|-|medium-sized|TRBV27
CASSFGPTYEQYF
TGTGCCAGCAGTTTCGGTCCAACCTACGAGCAGTACTTC
>TRBJ1-2|-|-|TRBV29-1
CSVESGVGGYTF
TGCAGCGTTGAATCAGGGGTCGGGGGCTACACCTTC
>TRBJ1-2|-|-|TRBV2
CASSEVGAGDGYTF
TGTGCCAGCAGTGAAGTGGGGGCCGGAGACGGCTACACCTTC
>TRBJ2-1|TRBD2|-|TRBV29-1
CSVGGTSGGLIKGEQFF
TGCAGCGTTGGAGGGACTAGCGGGGGCCTAATCAAAGGGGAGCAGTTCTTC
>TRBJ1-3|-|-|TRBV19
CASTNFQTDSGNTIYF
TGTGCCAGCACCAACTTTCAGACAGACTCTGGAAACACCATATATTTT
>TRBJ2-1|TRBD2|-|TRBV11-2
CASSLNSGGKNEQFF
TGTGCCAGCAGCTTAAATAGCGGGGGGAAGAATGAGCAGTTCTTC
>TRBJ1-4|-|-|TRBV7-9
CASSLVSLSLNEKLFF
TGTGCCAGCAGCTTAGTATCCCTCTCACTAAATGAAAAACTGTTTTTT